This T cell receptor beta chain emerged from a study of blood T cell repertoires in COVID-19. The CDR3 has 14 amino acids. With 4 bases clipped from V and 8 bases from J, the junction kept 7 bases outside the gene matches. Germline CDR1 SEHNR, CDR2 FQNEAQ (reference sequence). The repertoire was sequenced with immunoSEQ multiplex PCR; TCRdb's copy has only in-frame clones and lacks some. The data show approximately 96,000 clones, around 90% seen once. Sequenced material: peripheral blood. The receptor comes from a human donor with COVID-19, enrolled during active disease. The donor label of this sample is uncertain. The chain joins TRBV7-9 to TRBJ1-4, with TRBD1 matching over 7 bases. The CDR3 reads CASSSDRLGEKLFF. The DNA of the CDR3 is TGTGCCAGCAGCTCGGACAGGTTGGGCGAAAAACTGTTTTTT.